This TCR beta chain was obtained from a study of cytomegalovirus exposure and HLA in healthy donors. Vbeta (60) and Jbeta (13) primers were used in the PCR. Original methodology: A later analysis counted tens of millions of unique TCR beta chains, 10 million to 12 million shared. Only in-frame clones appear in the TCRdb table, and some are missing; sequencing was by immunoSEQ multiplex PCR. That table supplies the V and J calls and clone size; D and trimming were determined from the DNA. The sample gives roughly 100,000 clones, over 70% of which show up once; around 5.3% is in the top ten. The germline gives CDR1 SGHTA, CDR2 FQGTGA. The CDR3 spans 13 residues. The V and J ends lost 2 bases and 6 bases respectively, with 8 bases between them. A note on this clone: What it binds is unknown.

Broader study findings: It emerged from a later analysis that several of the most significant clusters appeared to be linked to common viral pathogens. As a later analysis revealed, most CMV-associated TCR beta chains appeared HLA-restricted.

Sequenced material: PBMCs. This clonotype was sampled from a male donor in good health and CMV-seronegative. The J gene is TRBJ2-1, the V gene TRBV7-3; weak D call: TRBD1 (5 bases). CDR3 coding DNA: TGTGCCAGCAGCTTATCTGGGGCCAATGAGCAGTTCTTC. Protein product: CASSLSGANEQFF.